This T cell receptor beta chain was sequenced for a study of cytomegalovirus exposure and HLA in healthy donors. Clones were read by immunoSEQ multiplex PCR, and TCRdb kept only the in-frame ones, dropping some. The profile shows about 110,000 clones, roughly 90% of them singletons. As regards this clone: Its antigen is still unknown.

Findings and caveats of the study: Most sequenced TCRs were rare (though some public TCRs occurred in many donors).

The V gene end was trimmed by 3 bases and the J gene end by 4 bases; junction bases not matched to a gene: 4. The CDR3 has 14 residues. The germline CDR1 and CDR2 sequences are SGHTA and FQGTGA. The sequence came from a woman aged 25-40 years in good health and CMV-seropositive. The sample comprised PBMCs. The rearrangement joins TRBV7-3 to TRBJ2-3; 7 bases are shared with TRBD2. CDR3 protein: CASSLGRGADTQYF. In nucleotides, the CDR3 is TGTGCCAGCAGCTTGGGACGGGGGGCAGATACGCAGTATTTT.